This T cell receptor beta chain comes out of a study of blood T cell repertoires in COVID-19. Overall study context: The study drew acute and convalescent COVID-19 samples from the United States, Italy and Spain.

Trimming removed 5 bases at V and 0 bases at J, with 13 bases between. The CDR3 is made up of 15 amino acids. The germline V gene has CDR1 SNHLY and CDR2 FYNNEI. Authors' processing steps: Amplification of reference gene primers provided the estimated nucleated cell counts. Method: immunoSEQ multiplex PCR; TCRdb's copy keeps in-frame clones and lacks some. Clone size and V and J calls were adopted from that table, with D and trimming inferred from the DNA. The sample holds about 670,000 clones, more than 80% seen once. V gene TRBV2 combines with J gene TRBJ1-1, with D possibly matching TRBD1 (6 bases). Sample: peripheral blood. This sequence was found in a young woman with acute or convalescent COVID-19. The CDR3 protein is CASSPRDTLNTEAFF. The CDR3 region has the DNA TGTGCCAGCAGTCCCAGGGACACCTTGAACACTGAAGCTTTCTTT.